The 13 T cell receptor beta chains below were found in one sample sequenced in a study of pediatric ulcerative colitis. Sequenced by immunoSEQ multiplex PCR; TCRdb stores in-frame clones only, minus some. The sample lists roughly 60,000 clones; around 86% were seen once. Sequencing was carried out using blood. The receptors were gathered from a boy aged 5-17 years who was a control in a study of pediatric ulcerative colitis.

The genes are TRBV11-2 and TRBJ2-5; 8 bases match TRBD1. After removal of 5 bases from V and 1 base from J, the junction contained 3 bases not matched to a gene. Germline-derived CDR1 and CDR2 are SGHAT and FQNNGV. The CDR3 has 14 amino acids. The CDR3 reads CASSRDRSQETQYF. CDR3 bases: TGTGCCAGCAGCCGGGACAGGAGCCAAGAGACCCAGTACTTC.

The J gene is TRBJ2-7, the V gene TRBV5-6, with a tentative D call TRBD1 (5 bases). V lost 4 bases, J lost 5 bases, and 10 bases lay in between. Germline V gene lookup returns CDR1 SGHDT and CDR2 YYEEEE. This CDR3 region has 12 residues. CDR3 DNA: TGTGCCAGCAGCGTCTACAGGAACGAGCAGTACTTC. Residues: CASSVYRNEQYF. The full variable domain, rest sourced from reference TRBV5-6 and TRBJ2-7, is DAGVTQSPTHLIKTRGQQVTLRCSPKSGHDTVSWYQQALGQGPQFIFQYYEEEERQRGNFPDRFSGHQFPNYSSELNVNALLLGDSALYLCASSVYRNEQYFGPGTRLTVT.

The chain is built from TRBV5-1 and TRBJ2-7; 12 bases match TRBD1. Germline CDR1 and CDR2: SGHRS and YFSETQ. After removal of 3 bases from V and 7 bases from J, the junction contained 8 bases not matched to a gene. The CDR3 covers 15 residues. The CDR3 coding sequence is TGCGCCAGCAGCTCGTCCCGGGACAGGGGGCAAGAGCAGTACTTC. Protein sequence: CASSSSRDRGQEQYF.

The rearrangement links TRBV6-1 to TRBJ2-1; tentatively, D is TRBD1 (6 bases). V was trimmed by 2 bases and J by 6 bases, leaving 23 bases between them. The germline CDR1 and CDR2 sequences are MNHNS and SASEGT. The CDR3 totals 18 residues. CDR3 nucleotide sequence: TGTGCCAGCAGTGAACAATTCGGAGCAGGGGTGATTTCCAATGAGCAGTTCTTC. Protein: CASSEQFGAGVISNEQFF.

The V gene is TRBV2, the J gene TRBJ2-1; D is tentatively TRBD1 or TRBD2 (5 bases each). The ends were cut back, 4 bases at V and 14 bases at J, with 18 bases in the middle. The germline V gene encodes CDR1 SNHLY and CDR2 FYNNEI. The CDR3 totals 13 residues. The CDR3 nucleotides are TGTGCCAGCAGTGTGTTTTACGGGAAAGGGGAGTTCTTC. Amino acid sequence: CASSVFYGKGEFF.

CDR3 protein: CASSRGQGAYNEQFF. The CDR3, as DNA: TGCGCCAGCAGCCGTGGGCAGGGGGCCTACAATGAGCAGTTCTTC. The V call is TRBV5-1, the J call TRBJ2-1; 7 nucleotides line up with TRBD1. This CDR3 spans 15 amino acids. Germline CDR1 SGHRS, CDR2 YFSETQ. V was clipped by 4 bases and J by 2 bases; unmatched bases: 6.

The sample holds one count of this clone. V is TRBV19 and J is TRBJ2-2; possible D gene TRBD2, 6 bases. The CDR3 runs 18 residues. Germline values: CDR1 LNHDA, CDR2 SQIVND (reference sequence). Trimming took 8 bases from V and 4 from J, leaving 26 bases between them. In DNA, the CDR3 is TGTGCCAGTTGTACGGGAGAAGGGGCCGGTTATGGCACCGGGGAGCTGTTTTTT. Protein sequence: CASCTGEGAGYGTGELFF. Variable domain in full (rest from reference TRBV19 and TRBJ2-2): DGGITQSPKYLFRKEGQNVTLSCEQNLNHDAMYWYRQDPGQGLRLIYYSQIVNDFQKGDIAEGYSVSREKKESFPLTVTSAQKNPTAFYLCASCTGEGAGYGTGELFFGEGSRLTVL.

This clone has a single count. The chain couples TRBV6-6 to TRBJ1-3; possibly TRBD1 for D (6 bases). The CDR3 has 15 amino acids. Trimming left V 6 bases short and J 2 bases short, with 14 bases between. Germline V gives CDR1 MNHNY, CDR2 SVGAGI (reference sequence). This chain's CDR3 is CASSPITGTGNTIYF. The CDR3 DNA reads TGTGCCAGCAGCCCGATCACAGGGACTGGAAACACCATATATTTT.

The chain uses TRBV7-2 and TRBJ1-5; D uncertain. The CDR3 is 14 residues long. Looked up from germline, CDR1 is SGHTA and CDR2 is FQGNSA. The germline V and J ends were trimmed by 5 bases and 6 bases, with 14 bases remaining between them. CDR3 in DNA: TGTGCCAGCAGCCCGTATCCGCTAGGTCAGCCCCAGCATTTT. Translated, it gives CASSPYPLGQPQHF.

The chain links TRBV30 to TRBJ2-1, with TRBD1 matching 9 bases. CDR3 size: 19 residues. Germline CDR1 GTSNPN, CDR2 SVGIG (reference sequence). J was trimmed by 8 bases and V by 2 bases; bases with no gene match: 22. DNA of the CDR3: TGTGCCTGGAGTACCTACACCGGGACAGGGTTGGCAAGTGGCCATGAGCAGTTCTTC. This sequence encodes CAWSTYTGTGLASGHEQFF.

V is TRBV2 and J is TRBJ1-2, with unresolved D. This CDR3 spans 14 amino acids. The ends were cut back, 5 bases at V and 8 bases at J, with 18 bases in the middle. CDR1 is SNHLY and CDR2 is FYNNEI in the germline V gene. CDR3 in amino acids: CASSPRKGSEGYTF. In nucleotides, the CDR3 is TGTGCCAGCAGTCCCCGAAAAGGGTCTGAGGGCTACACCTTC.

The genes are TRBV23-1 and TRBJ2-3; weak D call: TRBD1 (6 bases). Being an ORF, TRBV23-1 has a function that is uncertain. Trimming shortened V by 6 bases and J by 2 bases, and 18 bases separated the two germline ends. The CDR3 spans 16 residues. The CDR3 coding sequence is TGCGCCAGCAGCCCATGTCAGGGGCCGACCACAGATACGCAGTATTTT. Amino acids: CASSPCQGPTTDTQYF.

The chain joins TRBV4-1 to TRBJ1-4; TRBD1 is a possible D gene (6 bases). Germline V gene sequence: CDR1 MGHRA, CDR2 YSYEKL. V lost 2 bases and J 0 bases, leaving 19 bases between the germline ends. The CDR3 runs 19 residues. The CDR3 protein is CASSQTPNDRFATNEKLFF. Written as DNA, the CDR3 is TGCGCCAGCAGCCAAACCCCCAACGACAGGTTTGCAACTAATGAAAAACTGTTTTTT.